Presented here are 3 T cell receptor beta chains from one specimen sequenced in a study of cytomegalovirus exposure and HLA in healthy donors. Primers included in the PCR were 60 Vbeta and 13 Jbeta primers. Profiled with immunoSEQ multiplex PCR; TCRdb holds only in-frame clones, not every one. The sample includes around 160,000 clones, roughly 80% of them seen just once. Specimen: PBMCs. These receptors originate from a man between 40 and 49 years old in good health and CMV-seropositive.

The chain uses TRBV27 and TRBJ2-7; 8 bases are a match to TRBD2. CDR3 size: 15 residues. J gave up 7 bases and V 8 bases, and 16 bases lay outside the gene matches. Germline values: CDR1 MNHEY, CDR2 SMNVEV (reference sequence). The CDR3 reads CASFPSGGGPGEQYF. Here the CDR3 DNA reads TGTGCCAGCTTTCCTTCCGGGGGGGGGCCCGGAGAGCAGTACTTC.

This chain connects TRBV5-6 to TRBJ2-3; D possibly corresponds to TRBD1 (6 bases). The CDR3 is 16 residues long. CDR1 and CDR2 from the germline V gene are SGHDT and YYEEEE. V lost 1 base, J lost 0 bases, and 12 bases lay in between. For the CDR3, the DNA is TGTGCCAGCAGCTTGTGGCAGGGGCTCAGCACAGATACGCAGTATTTT. Its protein is CASSLWQGLSTDTQYF.

The V and J genes are TRBV29-1 and TRBJ2-7; 7 bases agree with TRBD2. Trimming took 4 bases from V and 2 from J; bases not matched to a gene: 8. Germline CDR1 SQVTM, CDR2 ANQGSEA. CDR3 size: 14 residues. The CDR3 loop reads CSVAEPSGTYEQYF. CDR3 in DNA: TGCAGCGTTGCCGAACCTAGCGGTACCTACGAGCAGTACTTC.